The sequence of this TCR beta chain was determined in a study of CD8 T cells in Susac syndrome. Random hexamers primed reverse transcription of about 0.45 to 1 ug RNA. With immunoSEQ multiplex PCR, TCR beta CDR3 was amplified across 54 Vbeta and 13 Jbeta. TCRdb re-called the immunoSEQ multiplex PCR reads with MiXCR, one entry per CDR3 protein. The data hold approximately 120,000 distinct CDR3 sequences, with roughly 89% observed a single time. The TCR was taken from a human donor with multiple sclerosis. Sequencing was performed on CD8+ T cells from PBMCs.

CDR3 sequence reads: CASSWAMNTGELFF. CDR3 coding DNA: TGTGCCAGCAGCTGGGCCATGAACACCGGGGAGCTGTTTTTT. The chain combines TRBV28 with TRBJ2-2; no clear D gene. V shed 6 bases and J shed 1 base, with 9 bases lying between them. CDR3 length equals 14 residues. CDR1 and CDR2 (germline): MDHEN, SYDVKM.